This T cell receptor beta chain was sequenced in a study of cytotoxic CD8 clonotypes in ibrutinib-treated CLL. Germline V gives CDR1 GTSNPN, CDR2 SVGIG (reference sequence). V lost 3 bases, J lost 3 bases, and 4 bases stayed unmatched. The CDR3 totals 14 residues. The method was immunoSEQ multiplex PCR; TCRdb's version includes in-frame clones alone and lacks a portion of them. The table has tens of thousands of clones, around 60% seen once. This sample comprised PBMCs, obtained after 24 months of ibrutinib treatment. This rearrangement joins TRBV30 to TRBJ2-3, with TRBD1 identical over 9 bases. This TCR came from a human donor with chronic lymphocytic leukemia. CDR3 in DNA: TGTGCCTGGAGCCCGGGACAGGGAACAGATACGCAGTATTTT. Translated, it gives CAWSPGQGTDTQYF.